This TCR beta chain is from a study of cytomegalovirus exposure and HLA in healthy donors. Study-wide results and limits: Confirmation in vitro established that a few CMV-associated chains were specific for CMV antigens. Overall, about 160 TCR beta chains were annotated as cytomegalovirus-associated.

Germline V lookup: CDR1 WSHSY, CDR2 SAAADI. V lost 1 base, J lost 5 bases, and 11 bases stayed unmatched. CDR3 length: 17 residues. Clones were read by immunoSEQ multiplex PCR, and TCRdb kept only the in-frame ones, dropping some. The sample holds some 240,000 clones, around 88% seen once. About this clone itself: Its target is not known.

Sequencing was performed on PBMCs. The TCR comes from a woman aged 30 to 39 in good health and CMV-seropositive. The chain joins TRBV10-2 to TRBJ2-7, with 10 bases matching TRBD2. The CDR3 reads CASSEWPSGRLNHEQYF. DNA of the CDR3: TGCGCCAGCAGTGAGTGGCCTAGCGGGAGACTTAACCACGAGCAGTACTTC.